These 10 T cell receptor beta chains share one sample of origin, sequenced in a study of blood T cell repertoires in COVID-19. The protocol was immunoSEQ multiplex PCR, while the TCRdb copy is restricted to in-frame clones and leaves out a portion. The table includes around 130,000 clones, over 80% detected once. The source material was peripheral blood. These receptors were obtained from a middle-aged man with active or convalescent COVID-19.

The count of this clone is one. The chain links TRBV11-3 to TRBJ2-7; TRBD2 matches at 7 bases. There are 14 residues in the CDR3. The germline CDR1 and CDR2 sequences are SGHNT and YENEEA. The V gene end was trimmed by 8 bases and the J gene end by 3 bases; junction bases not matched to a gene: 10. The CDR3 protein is CASGATSAGYEQYF. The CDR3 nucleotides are TGTGCCAGCGGGGCAACTAGCGCGGGCTACGAGCAGTACTTC.

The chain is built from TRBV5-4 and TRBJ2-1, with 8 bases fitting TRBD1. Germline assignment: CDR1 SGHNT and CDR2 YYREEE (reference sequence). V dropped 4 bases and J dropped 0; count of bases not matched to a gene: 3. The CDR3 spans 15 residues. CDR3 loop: CASSRTGSSYNEQFF. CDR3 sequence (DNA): TGTGCCAGCAGCAGGACAGGGAGCTCCTACAATGAGCAGTTCTTC.

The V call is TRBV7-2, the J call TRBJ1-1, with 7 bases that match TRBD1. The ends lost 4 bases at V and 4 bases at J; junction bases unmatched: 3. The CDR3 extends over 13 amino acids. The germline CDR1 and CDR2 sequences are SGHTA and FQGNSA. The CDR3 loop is CASSSTGTTEAFF. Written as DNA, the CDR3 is TGTGCCAGCAGCTCGACAGGGACCACTGAAGCTTTCTTT.

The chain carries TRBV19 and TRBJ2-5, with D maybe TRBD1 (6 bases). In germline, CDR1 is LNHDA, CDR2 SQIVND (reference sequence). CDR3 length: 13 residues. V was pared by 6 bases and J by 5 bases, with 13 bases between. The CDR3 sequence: CASSGRGPETQYF. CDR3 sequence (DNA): TGTGCCAGTAGCGGCAGGGGCCCTGAGACCCAGTACTTC.

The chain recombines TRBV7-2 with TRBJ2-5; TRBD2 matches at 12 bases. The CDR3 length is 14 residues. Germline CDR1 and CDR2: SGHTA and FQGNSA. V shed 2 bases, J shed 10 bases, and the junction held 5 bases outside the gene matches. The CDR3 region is CASSLTSGGLDQYF. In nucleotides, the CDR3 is TGTGCCAGCAGCTTAACTAGCGGGGGGTTGGACCAGTACTTC.

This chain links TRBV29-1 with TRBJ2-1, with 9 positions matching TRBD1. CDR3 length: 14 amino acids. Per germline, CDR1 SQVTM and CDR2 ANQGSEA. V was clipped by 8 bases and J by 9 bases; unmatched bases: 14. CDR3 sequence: CSYILGTGRGEQFF. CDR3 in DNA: TGCAGCTACATTTTGGGGACAGGGAGGGGTGAGCAGTTCTTC.

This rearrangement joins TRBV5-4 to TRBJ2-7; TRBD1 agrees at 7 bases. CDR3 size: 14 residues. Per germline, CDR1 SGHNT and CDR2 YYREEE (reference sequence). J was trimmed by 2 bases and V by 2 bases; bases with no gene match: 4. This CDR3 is CASSFEQGAYEQYF. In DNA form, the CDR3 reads TGTGCCAGCAGCTTCGAGCAGGGGGCCTACGAGCAGTACTTC.

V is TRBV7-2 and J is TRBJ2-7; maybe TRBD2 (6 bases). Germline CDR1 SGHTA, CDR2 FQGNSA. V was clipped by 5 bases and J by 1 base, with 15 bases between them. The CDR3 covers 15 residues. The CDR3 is CASSITGTPSYEQYF. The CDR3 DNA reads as TGTGCCAGCAGCATAACCGGGACTCCTTCCTACGAGCAGTACTTC.

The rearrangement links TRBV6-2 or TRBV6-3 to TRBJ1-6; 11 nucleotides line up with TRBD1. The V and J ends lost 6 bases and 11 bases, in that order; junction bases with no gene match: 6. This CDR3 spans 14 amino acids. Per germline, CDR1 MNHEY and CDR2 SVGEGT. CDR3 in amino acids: CASSRTGGPPPLHF. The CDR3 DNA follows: TGTGCCAGCAGCCGGACAGGGGGCCCCCCACCCCTCCACTTT.

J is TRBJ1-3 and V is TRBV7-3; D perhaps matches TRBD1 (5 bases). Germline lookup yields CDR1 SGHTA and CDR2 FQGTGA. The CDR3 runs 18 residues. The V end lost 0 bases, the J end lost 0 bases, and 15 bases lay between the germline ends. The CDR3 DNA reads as TGTGCCAGCAGCTTAACGTTTCTACCGACAGACTCTGGAAACACCATATATTTT. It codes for CASSLTFLPTDSGNTIYF.